This TCR beta chain was sequenced during a study of T cell responses to AZD1222 COVID-19 vaccine. Worth noting for this clone: Its specificity is unknown.

Study-wide points: Repertoires were collected only later (after the peak T cell response had occurred). Distributed over spike, vaccine-associated CD4 TCRs predominated at 160-218 and 743-854. Seropositive at baseline were only 5 to 7 AZD1222 recipients. White British donors predominated, females outnumbered males, and clonal diversity was possibly underestimated.

Libraries were prepared by immunoSEQ multiplex PCR; TCRdb keeps only in-frame clonotypes and omits some of them. Here the sample spans around 180,000 clones, 94% being singletons. The V gene end was trimmed by 8 bases and the J gene end by 3 bases; junction bases not matched to a gene: 8. Germline values: CDR1 LNHDA, CDR2 SQIVND (reference sequence). CDR3 length: 14 residues. The material was peripheral blood, obtained 28 days after the second AZD1222 dose. The clonotype originates from an adult who received the AZD1222 COVID-19 vaccine. The chain couples TRBV19 to TRBJ2-7, with 9 bases matching TRBD1. DNA of the CDR3: TGTGCCAGTCAGTCGACAGGGGGAATCTACGAGCAGTACTTC. This gives the protein CASQSTGGIYEQYF.